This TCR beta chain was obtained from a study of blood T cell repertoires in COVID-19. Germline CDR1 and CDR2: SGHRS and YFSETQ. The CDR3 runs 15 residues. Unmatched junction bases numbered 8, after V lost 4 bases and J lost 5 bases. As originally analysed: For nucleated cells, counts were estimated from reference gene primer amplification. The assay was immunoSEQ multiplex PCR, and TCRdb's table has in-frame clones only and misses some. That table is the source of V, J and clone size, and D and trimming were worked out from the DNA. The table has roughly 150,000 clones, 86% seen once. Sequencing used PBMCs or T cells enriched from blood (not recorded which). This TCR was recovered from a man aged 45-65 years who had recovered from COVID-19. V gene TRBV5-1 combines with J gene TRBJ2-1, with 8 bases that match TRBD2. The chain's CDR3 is CASSPGGSGNNEQFF. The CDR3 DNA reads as TGCGCCAGCAGCCCCGGAGGTAGCGGGAACAATGAGCAGTTCTTC.